The 15 T cell receptor beta chains given below trace back to one sample, sequenced in a study of shared clonotypes between healthy human individuals. Data came from immunoSEQ multiplex PCR; TCRdb stores just in-frame clones and leaves some out. The sample includes some 450,000 clones, roughly three quarters of them seen just once. Specimen: PBMCs. These receptors were taken from a woman aged 40 to 49 in good health. Some clones in this sample may be carry-over from other donors' samples.

The V gene is TRBV29-1, the J gene TRBJ2-1; no reliable D call. V lost 1 base to trimming and J lost 2 bases, with 9 bases between them. CDR1 and CDR2 (germline): SQVTM, ANQGSEA. There are 14 residues in the CDR3. For the CDR3, the DNA is TGCAGCGTTGAAGCGCGGAAAGCCTACAATGAGCAGTTCTTC. As protein: CSVEARKAYNEQFF.

This clone came up many times. The genes are TRBV15 and TRBJ1-1; D gene unclear. This CDR3 comprises 15 residues. V was trimmed by 2 bases and J by 1 base, leaving 11 bases between them. From germline, CDR1 is LNHNV and CDR2 YYDKDF (reference sequence). The CDR3 coding sequence is TGTGCCACCAGCAGACCAGAAGGAAGGAACACTGAAGCTTTCTTT. It encodes CATSRPEGRNTEAFF.

The J gene is TRBJ2-2, the V gene TRBV11-3; D is possibly TRBD2 (5 bases). V was clipped by 5 bases and J by 0 bases, with 10 bases between them. Germline V gives CDR1 SGHNT, CDR2 YENEEA. This CDR3 is built from 15 residues. The CDR3 DNA follows: TGTGCCAGCAGCCCCCGGACTGCGAACACCGGGGAGCTGTTTTTT. This sequence encodes CASSPRTANTGELFF.

The CDR3 here is CASISGQYYQPQHF. DNA for the CDR3: TGTGCCAGCATCTCCGGTCAGTATTATCAGCCCCAGCATTTT. This sequence joins TRBV28 and TRBJ1-5; D is undetermined. The V and J ends lost 7 bases and 5 bases respectively, with 15 bases between them. Per germline, CDR1 MDHEN and CDR2 SYDVKM. The CDR3 has 14 amino acids.

The V gene is TRBV28, the J gene TRBJ2-7; possibly TRBD1 or TRBD2 for D (5 bases each). The CDR3 consists of 15 residues. Germline V gene sequence: CDR1 MDHEN, CDR2 SYDVKM. Trimming took off 5 bases at V and 2 bases at J, with 16 bases between the two ends. Here the CDR3 DNA reads TGTGCCAGCAGTCTCTCCGGGACGGGAACCTACGAGCAGTACTTC. Protein sequence: CASSLSGTGTYEQYF.

CDR3 residues: CASTPTGASNQPQHF. Here the CDR3 DNA reads TGCGCCAGCACCCCGACAGGGGCTAGCAATCAGCCCCAGCATTTT. The chain links TRBV5-1 to TRBJ1-5, with 8 positions matching TRBD1. This CDR3 comprises 15 residues. In germline, CDR1 is SGHRS, CDR2 YFSETQ. V dropped 6 bases and J dropped 0; count of bases not matched to a gene: 5.

This clone was seen more than once but under ten times. The chain links TRBV18 to TRBJ1-4, with 9 bases that match TRBD1. The CDR3 is 14 residues long. J gave up 10 bases and V 4 bases, and 7 bases lay outside the gene matches. Germline V CDR1 and CDR2: KGHSH, LQKENI. CDR3 DNA sequence: TGTGCCAGCTCACGAACAGGGGGCTCTGGAAAACTGTTTTTT. This encodes CASSRTGGSGKLFF.

The chain joins TRBV12-5 to TRBJ2-1, with D possibly matching TRBD2 (6 bases). The V end was cut by 0 bases, the J end by 0 bases, with 21 bases between. This CDR3 spans 20 amino acids. Looked up from germline, CDR1 is LGHNT and CDR2 is FRNRAP. CDR3 amino acids: CASGLVPLAVFLSSYNEQFF. The CDR3 DNA reads as TGTGCTAGTGGTTTGGTACCATTAGCGGTTTTTCTCAGCTCCTACAATGAGCAGTTCTTC.

The rearrangement joins TRBV29-1 to TRBJ2-7; D is possibly TRBD2 (5 bases). Trimming shortened V by 5 bases and J by 2 bases, and 22 bases separated the two germline ends. From germline, CDR1 is SQVTM and CDR2 ANQGSEA. The CDR3 loop spans 16 amino acids. The DNA for the CDR3 is TGCAGCGTTTTGTCTCGCGCGGGTTCACCGACCTACGAGCAGTACTTC. Translated, it gives CSVLSRAGSPTYEQYF.

This sequence joins TRBV18 and TRBJ2-7; 7 nucleotides line up with TRBD2. The CDR3 extends over 17 amino acids. The junction had 14 bases not matched to a gene; V was cut back by 3 bases and J by 3 bases. Germline CDR1 reads KGHSH; CDR2 reads LQKENI. The CDR3 coding sequence is TGTGCCAGCTCACCGACGGCGGGTAGCGGGTTTTTCTACGAGCAGTACTTC. Translating it yields CASSPTAGSGFFYEQYF.

Comments on this clone: This likely stems from a read error, as it lies one base from a far larger clone. The chain couples TRBV7-6 to TRBJ2-1, with unresolved D. The germline CDR1 and CDR2 sequences are SGHVS and FNYEAQ. The CDR3 is 13 amino acids. Trimming stripped 5 bases from V and 9 bases from J, with 14 bases between. The CDR3 nucleotides read TGTGCCAGCAGCCAGTCCTCAAGCCGTGAGCAGTTCTTC. It encodes CASSQSSSREQFF.

The genes are TRBV27 and TRBJ1-3; 7 bases align to TRBD1. The CDR3 loop spans 16 amino acids. V lost 4 bases and J lost 3; bases outside the gene matches: 9. Germline-derived CDR1 and CDR2 are MNHEY and SMNVEV (reference sequence). CDR3 sequence reads: CASSSPIRDSGNTIYF. CDR3 nucleotide sequence: TGTGCCAGCAGTTCCCCCATCCGGGACAGTGGAAACACCATATATTTT.

The table lists this clone with a count of one. A read error likely explains this, since a far larger clone differs by one base. The CDR3 reads CATSRPRFLAGVGTQYF. Here the CDR3 DNA reads TGTGCCACCAGCAGACCCCGGTTTCTAGCGGGAGTTGGGACCCAGTACTTC. The chain is built from TRBV15 and TRBJ2-5, with TRBD2 identical over 10 bases. CDR1 is LNHNV and CDR2 is YYDKDF in the germline V gene (reference sequence). V shed 2 bases, J shed 7 bases, and the junction held 13 bases outside the gene matches. The CDR3 runs to 17 residues.

The chain couples TRBV7-9 to TRBJ1-1; TRBD1 matches at 8 bases. The CDR3 is 15 amino acids. Germline V CDR1 and CDR2: SEHNR, FQNEAQ (reference sequence). The trim removed 1 base at V and 1 base at J, leaving 2 bases unmatched. In DNA form, the CDR3 reads TGTGCCAGCAGCTTAGTGGGGACAGGGAACACTGAAGCTTTCTTT. It yields the protein CASSLVGTGNTEAFF.

This clone has at least ten counts. This chain links TRBV7-2 with TRBJ2-4; 13 positions agree with TRBD2. Trimming removed 5 bases from V and 2 bases from J; junction bases left unmatched: 6. The germline CDR1 and CDR2 sequences are SGHTA and FQGNSA. This CDR3 has 17 residues. The CDR3 sequence is CASSPAGLAGTKNIQYF. CDR3 coding DNA: TGTGCCAGCAGCCCCGCGGGACTAGCGGGAACCAAAAACATTCAGTACTTC.